The 16 T cell receptor beta chains given below trace back to one sample, sequenced in a study of OX40 agonist ivuxolimab in advanced cancers. Profiling relied on immunoSEQ multiplex PCR, and the TCRdb table lists in-frame clones only, not all of them. The sample records almost 85,000 clones, approximately 95% being singletons. Source: CD4+ or CD8+ T cells sorted from blood, taken in a trial of the OX40 agonist ivuxolimab. The receptors stem from an adult with an advanced solid tumor such as melanoma, head and neck, liver or kidney cancer.

The chain uses TRBV11-2 and TRBJ1-2; 9 positions match TRBD1. Losses at the gene ends were 3 bases for V and 7 bases for J; bases not matched to a gene: 12. CDR3 length equals 16 residues. The germline V gene encodes CDR1 SGHAT and CDR2 FQNNGV. The CDR3 region is CASSLGQGIRVGGYTF. CDR3 DNA: TGTGCCAGCAGCTTGGGACAGGGAATAAGGGTGGGTGGCTACACCTTC.

CDR3 loop: CASSVRTKEFF. The CDR3 nucleotides are TGTGCCAGCAGCGTACGGACTAAGGAGTTCTTC. The rearrangement joins TRBV11-2 to TRBJ2-1; D might be TRBD2 (6 bases). Deletions cut 5 bases from V and 14 bases from J, with 13 bases between. Germline CDR1 SGHAT, CDR2 FQNNGV. The CDR3 spans 11 residues.

V and J are TRBV9 and TRBJ2-7; the match to TRBD2 covers 10 bases. J was trimmed by 5 bases and V by 4 bases; bases with no gene match: 6. This CDR3 has 14 residues. Per the germline V gene, CDR1 is SGDLS and CDR2 is YYNGEE. CDR3 loop: CASSPSGRVHEQYF. The CDR3 DNA follows: TGTGCCAGCAGCCCTAGCGGGAGAGTGCACGAGCAGTACTTC.

This chain uses TRBV6-6 with TRBJ1-2; D unclear. This CDR3 comprises 11 residues. Germline loops: CDR1 MNHNY, CDR2 SVGAGI (reference sequence). The ends were cut back, 4 bases at V and 8 bases at J, with 8 bases in the middle. CDR3 nucleotides: TGTGCCAGCAGTTCAGGTGGAGGCTACACCTTC. Translated: CASSSGGGYTF.

The rearrangement joins TRBV13 to TRBJ2-7; D uncertain. The germline V gene encodes CDR1 PRHDT and CDR2 FYEKMQ (reference sequence). CDR3 length: 13 residues. The V end lost 4 bases, the J end lost 6 bases, and 13 bases lay between the germline ends. The CDR3 region is CASSYHRQLEQYF. CDR3 sequence (DNA): TGTGCCAGCAGCTATCATAGGCAGCTCGAGCAGTACTTC.

A remark on this clone: At one end the junction does not follow the germline gene, possibly because of a read error. The chain links TRBV7-7 to TRBJ2-1; 12 bases are shared with TRBD2. This CDR3 has 21 amino acids. Per the germline V gene, CDR1 is SSHAT and CDR2 is FNYEAQ (reference sequence). The CDR3 coding sequence is TGTGCTAGCACCCAAGAAGTTACGACTAGCGGGAGCCCCCCGCTCTACAATGAGCAGTTCTTC. This sequence encodes CASTQEVTTSGSPPLYNEQFF. Drawing the rest from reference TRBV7-7 and TRBJ2-1, the complete variable domain is GAGVSQSPRYKVTKRGQDVTLRCDPISSHATLYWYQQALGQGPEFLTYFNYEAQPDKSGLPSDRFSAERPEGSISTLTIQRTEQRDSAMYRCASTQEVTTSGSPPLYNEQFFGPGTRLTVL.

The V gene is TRBV28, the J gene TRBJ2-5, with TRBD1 as a possible D gene (6 bases). The CDR3 covers 14 residues. The V gene's germline CDR1 is MDHEN and CDR2 SYDVKM. V lost 4 bases to trimming and J lost 7 bases, with 16 bases between them. For the CDR3, the DNA is TGTGCCAGCAGTTCGGGGACAATCAGCGGGACCCAGTACTTC. It is translated as CASSSGTISGTQYF.

The CDR3 region has the DNA TGTGCCAGCAGCTTAGCTGGGGCCGGATACAATGAGCAGTTCTTC. Translation gives CASSLAGAGYNEQFF. V and J are TRBV7-2 and TRBJ2-1; weak D call: TRBD1 (5 bases). With 0 bases removed from V and 4 bases from J, the gap between germline ends came to 10 bases. Germline-derived CDR1 and CDR2 are SGHTA and FQGNSA. CDR3 length: 15 amino acids. Using reference TRBV7-2 and TRBJ2-1 for the parts outside the CDR3, the full variable domain is GAGVSQSPSNKVTEKGKDVELRCDPISGHTALYWYRQSLGQGLEFLIYFQGNSAPDKSGLPSDRFSAERTGGSVSTLTIQRTQQEDSAVYLCASSLAGAGYNEQFFGPGTRLTVL.

The chain uses TRBV7-9 and TRBJ1-6; D gene uncertain. V was trimmed by 2 bases and J by 4 bases, leaving 9 bases between them. Germline values: CDR1 SEHNR, CDR2 FQNEAQ (reference sequence). This CDR3 comprises 15 residues. CDR3 nucleotides: TGTGCCAGCAGCTTAATCGGGGAGTATAATTCACCCCTCCACTTT. Amino acid sequence: CASSLIGEYNSPLHF.

The chain combines TRBV5-8 with TRBJ2-7, with TRBD1 matching 9 bases. The ends lost 4 bases at V and 3 bases at J; junction bases unmatched: 8. Germline-derived CDR1 and CDR2 are SGHTS and YDEGEE. This CDR3 region has 15 residues. The CDR3 sequence: CASSPRTGVGYEQYF. The CDR3, as DNA: TGTGCCAGCAGCCCCCGGACAGGGGTCGGCTACGAGCAGTACTTC.

This chain links TRBV4-3 with TRBJ1-5; D call uncertain. The CDR3 spans 14 residues. Trimming cost V 0 bases and J 4 bases, with 7 bases left between them. CDR1 is LGHNA, CDR2 YSLEER, per germline. The CDR3 region is CASSQDGRNQPQHF. DNA of the CDR3: TGCGCCAGCAGCCAAGATGGCCGGAATCAGCCCCAGCATTTT.

The V call is TRBV10-1, the J call TRBJ2-3, with D perhaps TRBD2 (6 bases). Germline V lookup: CDR1 WNHNN, CDR2 SYGVQD (reference sequence). CDR3 length equals 17 residues. V lost 3 bases and J 2 bases, leaving 18 bases between the germline ends. The CDR3 coding sequence is TGCGCCAGCAGTGATCCAAGGGTGCGGGAAAACACAGATACGCAGTATTTT. Its protein product is CASSDPRVRENTDTQYF.

This chain uses TRBV9 with TRBJ2-6, with 11 bases aligning to TRBD1. Germline V CDR1 and CDR2: SGDLS, YYNGEE. The CDR3 sequence is 18 residues long. Trimming cost V 0 bases and J 2 bases; bases outside gene matches: 4. CDR3 sequence (DNA): TGTGCCAGCAGCGTAGTGGACAGGGGGCTAACTGGGGCCAACGTCCTGACTTTC. It codes for CASSVVDRGLTGANVLTF.

V and J are TRBV19 and TRBJ2-7; 7 nucleotides line up with TRBD1. The germline V gene encodes CDR1 LNHDA and CDR2 SQIVND (reference sequence). The V segment lost 5 bases and the J segment 3 bases; nucleotides outside the gene matches: 7. The CDR3 length is 14 residues. CDR3 protein: CASSPGQVYYEQYF. In DNA form, the CDR3 reads TGTGCCAGTAGTCCCGGACAGGTTTACTACGAGCAGTACTTC.

This clone is a singleton in its sample. This chain links TRBV7-9 with TRBJ2-7, with D possibly matching TRBD1 (6 bases). The germline V gene encodes CDR1 SEHNR and CDR2 FQNEAQ (reference sequence). This CDR3 comprises 13 residues. V was shortened by 1 base and J by 5 bases, with 9 bases between the two germline ends. The CDR3 coding sequence is TGTGCCAGCAGCTTAGGGGGGCCGGACGAGCAGTACTTC. Protein: CASSLGGPDEQYF.

The J gene is TRBJ2-1, the V gene TRBV7-2; 11 bases align to TRBD2. Losses at the gene ends were 2 bases for V and 7 bases for J; bases not matched to a gene: 7. The CDR3 sequence is 16 residues long. CDR1 is SGHTA, CDR2 FQGNSA, per germline. DNA of the CDR3: TGTGCCAGCAGCTTAAAACTAGCGGGAGTGATAAATGAGCAGTTCTTC. This codes for CASSLKLAGVINEQFF.